This TCR beta chain was recovered during a study of T cell clonality in common variable immunodeficiency. CVID and control samples used equivalent genomic DNA input. Produced via immunoSEQ multiplex PCR; TCRdb's table is partial and in-frame only. The sample includes more than 45,000 clones, none of them occurring once. This clone was seen repeatedly, ten times or more. The read comes to an end 3 residues before the CDR3 does, leaving the germline J gene to fill in the end. The V end lost 11 bases, the J end lost 3 bases, and 8 bases lay between the germline ends. The CDR3 runs to 11 residues. Germline V lookup: CDR1 LNHDA, CDR2 SQIVND (reference sequence).

The V call is TRBV19, the J call TRBJ2-1; possible D gene TRBD1, 5 bases. The material sequenced was peripheral blood mononuclear cells. This receptor was taken from a person aged 18 to 69 in good health. The CDR3 sequence is CAVDSYNEQFF. The part of the CDR3 DNA that was read is TGTGCCGTAGACAGCTACAATGAG.